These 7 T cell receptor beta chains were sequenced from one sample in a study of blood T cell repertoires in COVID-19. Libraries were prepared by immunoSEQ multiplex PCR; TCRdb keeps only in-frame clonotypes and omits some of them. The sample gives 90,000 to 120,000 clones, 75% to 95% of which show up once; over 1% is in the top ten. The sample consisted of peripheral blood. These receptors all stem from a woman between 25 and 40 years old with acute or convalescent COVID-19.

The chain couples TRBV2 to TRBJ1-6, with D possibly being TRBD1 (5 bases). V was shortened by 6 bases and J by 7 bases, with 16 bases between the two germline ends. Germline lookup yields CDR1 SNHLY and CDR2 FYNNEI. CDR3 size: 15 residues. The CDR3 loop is CASRGQGMVNSPLHF. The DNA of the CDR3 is TGTGCCAGCAGAGGACAAGGGATGGTGAATTCACCCCTCCACTTT.

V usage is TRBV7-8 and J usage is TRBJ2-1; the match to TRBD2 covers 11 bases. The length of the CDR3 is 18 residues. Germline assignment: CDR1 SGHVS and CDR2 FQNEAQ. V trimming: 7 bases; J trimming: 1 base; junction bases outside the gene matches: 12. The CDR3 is CASTELAGVRGSYNEQFF. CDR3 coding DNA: TGTGCCAGCACGGAACTAGCGGGAGTTAGGGGGTCCTACAATGAGCAGTTCTTC. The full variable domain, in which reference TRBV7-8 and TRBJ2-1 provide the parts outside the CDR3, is GAGVSQSPRYKVAKRGQDVALRCDPISGHVSLFWYQQALGQGPEFLTYFQNEAQLDKSGLPSDRFFAERPEGSVSTLKIQRTQQEDSAVYLCASTELAGVRGSYNEQFFGPGTRLTVL.

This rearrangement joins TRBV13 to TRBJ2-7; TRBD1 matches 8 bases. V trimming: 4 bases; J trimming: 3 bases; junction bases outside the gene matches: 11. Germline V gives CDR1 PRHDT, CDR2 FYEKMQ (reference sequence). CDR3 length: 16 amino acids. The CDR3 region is CASSSTQGASLYEQYF. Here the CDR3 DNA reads TGTGCCAGCAGCTCGACTCAGGGGGCTTCCCTCTACGAGCAGTACTTC.

CDR3 sequence (DNA): TGTGCCAGCAGCTTAGCGGGGGGGGCCGGCACAGATACGCAGTATTTT. It specifies CASSLAGGAGTDTQYF. This rearrangement joins TRBV7-7 to TRBJ2-3; maybe TRBD2 (7 bases). Germline lookup yields CDR1 SSHAT and CDR2 FNYEAQ (reference sequence). The V end lost 0 bases, the J end lost 1 base, and 11 bases lay between the germline ends. This CDR3 is 16 amino acids long.

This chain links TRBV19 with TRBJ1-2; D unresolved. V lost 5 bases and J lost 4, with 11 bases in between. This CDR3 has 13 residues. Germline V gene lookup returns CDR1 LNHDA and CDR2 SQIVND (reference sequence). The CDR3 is CASSYSGPYGYTF. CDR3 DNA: TGTGCCAGTAGTTACAGCGGCCCCTATGGCTACACCTTC. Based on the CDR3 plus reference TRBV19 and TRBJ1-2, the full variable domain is DGGITQSPKYLFRKEGQNVTLSCEQNLNHDAMYWYRQDPGQGLRLIYYSQIVNDFQKGDIAEGYSVSREKKESFPLTVTSAQKNPTAFYLCASSYSGPYGYTFGSGTRLTVV.

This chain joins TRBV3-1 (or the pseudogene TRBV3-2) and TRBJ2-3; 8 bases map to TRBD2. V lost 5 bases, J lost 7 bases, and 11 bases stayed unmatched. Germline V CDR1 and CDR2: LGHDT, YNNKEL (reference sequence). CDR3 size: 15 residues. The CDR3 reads CASSSGLAQVYTQYF. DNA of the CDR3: TGTGCCAGCAGCTCCGGACTAGCCCAGGTGTATACGCAGTATTTT.

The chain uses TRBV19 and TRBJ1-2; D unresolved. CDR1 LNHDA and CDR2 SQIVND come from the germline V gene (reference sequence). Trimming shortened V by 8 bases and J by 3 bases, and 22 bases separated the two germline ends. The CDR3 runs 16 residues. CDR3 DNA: TGTGCCAGTGAAGAGAGAGGAGCAAGGCTAGACTATGGCTACACCTTC. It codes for CASEERGARLDYGYTF. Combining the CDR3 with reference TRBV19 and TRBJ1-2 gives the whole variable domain DGGITQSPKYLFRKEGQNVTLSCEQNLNHDAMYWYRQDPGQGLRLIYYSQIVNDFQKGDIAEGYSVSREKKESFPLTVTSAQKNPTAFYLCASEERGARLDYGYTFGSGTRLTVV.